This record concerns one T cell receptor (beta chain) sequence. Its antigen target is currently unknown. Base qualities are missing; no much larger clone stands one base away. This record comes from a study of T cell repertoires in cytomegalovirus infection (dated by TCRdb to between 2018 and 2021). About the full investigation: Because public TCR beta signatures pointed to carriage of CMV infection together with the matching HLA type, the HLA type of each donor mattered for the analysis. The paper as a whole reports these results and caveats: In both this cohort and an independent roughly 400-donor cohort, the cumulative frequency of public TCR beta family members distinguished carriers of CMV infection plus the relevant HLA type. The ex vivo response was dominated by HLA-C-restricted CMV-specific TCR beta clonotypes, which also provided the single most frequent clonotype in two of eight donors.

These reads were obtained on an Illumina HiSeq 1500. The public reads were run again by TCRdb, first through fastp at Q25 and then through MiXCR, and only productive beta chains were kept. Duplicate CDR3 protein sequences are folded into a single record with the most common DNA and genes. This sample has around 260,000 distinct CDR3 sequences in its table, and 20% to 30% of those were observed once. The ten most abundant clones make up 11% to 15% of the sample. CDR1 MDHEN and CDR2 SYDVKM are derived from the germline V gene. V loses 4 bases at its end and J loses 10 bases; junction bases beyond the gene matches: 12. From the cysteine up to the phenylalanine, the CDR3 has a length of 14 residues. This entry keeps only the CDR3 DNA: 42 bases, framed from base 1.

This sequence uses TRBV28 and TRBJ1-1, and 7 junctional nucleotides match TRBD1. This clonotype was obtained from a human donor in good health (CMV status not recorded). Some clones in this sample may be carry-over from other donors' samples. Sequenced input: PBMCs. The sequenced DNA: TGTGCCAGCAGTTCCCCAGGGAGGGGGCTTGGAGCTTTCTTT. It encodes CASSSPGRGLGAFF. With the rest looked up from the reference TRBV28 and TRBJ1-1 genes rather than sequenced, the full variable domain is DVKVTQSSRYLVKRTGEKVFLECVQDMDHENMFWYRQDPGLGLRLIYFSYDVKMKEKGDIPEGYSVSREKKERFSLILESASTNQTSMYLCASSSPGRGLGAFFGQGTRLTVV.